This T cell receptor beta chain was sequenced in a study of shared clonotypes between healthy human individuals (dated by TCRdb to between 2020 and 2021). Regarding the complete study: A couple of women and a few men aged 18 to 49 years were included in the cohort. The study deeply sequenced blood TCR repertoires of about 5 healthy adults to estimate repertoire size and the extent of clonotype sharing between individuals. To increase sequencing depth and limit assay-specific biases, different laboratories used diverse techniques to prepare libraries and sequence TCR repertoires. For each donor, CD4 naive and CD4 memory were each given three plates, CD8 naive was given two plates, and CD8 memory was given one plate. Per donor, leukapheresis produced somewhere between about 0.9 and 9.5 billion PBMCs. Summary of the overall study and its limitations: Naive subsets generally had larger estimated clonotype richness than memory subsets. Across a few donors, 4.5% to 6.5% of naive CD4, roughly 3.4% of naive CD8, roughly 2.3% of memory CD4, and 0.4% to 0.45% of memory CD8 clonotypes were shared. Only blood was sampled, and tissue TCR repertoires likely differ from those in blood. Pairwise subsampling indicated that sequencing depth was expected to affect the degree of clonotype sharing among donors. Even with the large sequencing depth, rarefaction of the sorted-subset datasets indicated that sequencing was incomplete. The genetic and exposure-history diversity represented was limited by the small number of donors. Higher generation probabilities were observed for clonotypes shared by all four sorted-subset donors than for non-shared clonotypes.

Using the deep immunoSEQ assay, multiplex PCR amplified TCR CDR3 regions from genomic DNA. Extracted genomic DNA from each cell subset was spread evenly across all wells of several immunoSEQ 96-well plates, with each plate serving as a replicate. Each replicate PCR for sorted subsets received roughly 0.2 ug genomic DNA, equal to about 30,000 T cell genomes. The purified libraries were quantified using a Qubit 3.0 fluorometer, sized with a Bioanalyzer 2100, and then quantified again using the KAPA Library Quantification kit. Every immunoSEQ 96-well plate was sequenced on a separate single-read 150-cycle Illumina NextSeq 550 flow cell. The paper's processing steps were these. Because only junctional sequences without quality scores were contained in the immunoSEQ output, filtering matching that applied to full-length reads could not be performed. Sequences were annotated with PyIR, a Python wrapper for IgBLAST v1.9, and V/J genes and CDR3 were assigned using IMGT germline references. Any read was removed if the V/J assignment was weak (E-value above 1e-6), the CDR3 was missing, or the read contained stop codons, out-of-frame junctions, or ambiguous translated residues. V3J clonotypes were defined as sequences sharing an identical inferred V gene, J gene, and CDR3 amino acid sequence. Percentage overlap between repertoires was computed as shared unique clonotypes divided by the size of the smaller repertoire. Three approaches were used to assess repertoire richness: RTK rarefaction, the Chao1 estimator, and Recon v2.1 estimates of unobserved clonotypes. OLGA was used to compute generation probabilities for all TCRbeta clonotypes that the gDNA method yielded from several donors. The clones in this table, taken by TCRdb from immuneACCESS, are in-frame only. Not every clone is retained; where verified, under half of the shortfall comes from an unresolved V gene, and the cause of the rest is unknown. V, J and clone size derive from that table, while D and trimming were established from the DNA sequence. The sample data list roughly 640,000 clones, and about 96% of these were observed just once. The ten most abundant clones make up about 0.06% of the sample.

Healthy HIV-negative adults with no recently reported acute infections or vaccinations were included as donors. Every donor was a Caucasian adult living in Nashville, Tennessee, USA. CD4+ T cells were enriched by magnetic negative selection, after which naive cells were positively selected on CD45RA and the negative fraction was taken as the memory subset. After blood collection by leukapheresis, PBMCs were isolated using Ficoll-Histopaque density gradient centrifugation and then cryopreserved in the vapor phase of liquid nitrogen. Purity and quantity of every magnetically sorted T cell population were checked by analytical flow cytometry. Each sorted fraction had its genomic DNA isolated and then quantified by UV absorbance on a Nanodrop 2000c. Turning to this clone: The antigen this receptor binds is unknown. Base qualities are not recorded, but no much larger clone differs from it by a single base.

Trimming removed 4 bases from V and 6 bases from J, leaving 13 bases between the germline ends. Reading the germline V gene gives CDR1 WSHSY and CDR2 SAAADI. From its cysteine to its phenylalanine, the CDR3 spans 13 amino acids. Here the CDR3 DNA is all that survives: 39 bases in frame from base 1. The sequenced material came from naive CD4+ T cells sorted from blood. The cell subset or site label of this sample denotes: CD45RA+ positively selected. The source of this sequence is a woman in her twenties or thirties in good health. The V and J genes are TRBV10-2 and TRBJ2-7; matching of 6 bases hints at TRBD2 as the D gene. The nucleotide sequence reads TGCGCCAGCAGTGTGGAGGGAGGAAGCGAGCAGTACTTC. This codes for CASSVEGGSEQYF.